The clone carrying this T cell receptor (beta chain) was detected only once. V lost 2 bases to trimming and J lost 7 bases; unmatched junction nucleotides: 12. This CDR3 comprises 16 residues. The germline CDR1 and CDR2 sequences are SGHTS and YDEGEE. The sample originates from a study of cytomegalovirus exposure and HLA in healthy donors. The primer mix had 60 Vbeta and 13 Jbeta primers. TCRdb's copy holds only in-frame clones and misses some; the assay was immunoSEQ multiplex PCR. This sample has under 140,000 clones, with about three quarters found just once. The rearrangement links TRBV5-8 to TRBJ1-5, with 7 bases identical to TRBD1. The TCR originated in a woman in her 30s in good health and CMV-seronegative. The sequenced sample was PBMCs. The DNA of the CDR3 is TGTGCCAGCAGCTTTACTAGACAGGGTGGGAGCCAGCCCCAGCATTTT. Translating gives CASSFTRQGGSQPQHF.